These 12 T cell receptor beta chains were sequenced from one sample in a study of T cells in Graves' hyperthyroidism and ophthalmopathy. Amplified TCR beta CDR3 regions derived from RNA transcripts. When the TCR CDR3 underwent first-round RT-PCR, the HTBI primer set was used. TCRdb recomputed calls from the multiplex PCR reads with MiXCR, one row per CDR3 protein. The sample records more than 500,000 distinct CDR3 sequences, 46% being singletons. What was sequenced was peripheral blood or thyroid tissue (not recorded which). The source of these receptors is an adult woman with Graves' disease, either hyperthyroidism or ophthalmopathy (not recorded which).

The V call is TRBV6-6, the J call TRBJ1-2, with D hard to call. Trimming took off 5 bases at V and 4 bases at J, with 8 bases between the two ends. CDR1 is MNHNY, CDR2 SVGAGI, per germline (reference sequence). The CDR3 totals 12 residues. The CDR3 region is CASSPETYGYTF. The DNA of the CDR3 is TGTGCCAGCAGTCCCGAGACCTATGGCTACACCTTC.

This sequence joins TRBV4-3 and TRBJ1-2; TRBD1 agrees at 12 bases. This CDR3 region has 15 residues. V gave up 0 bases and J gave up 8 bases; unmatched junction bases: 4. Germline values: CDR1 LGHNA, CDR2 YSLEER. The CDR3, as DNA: TGCGCCAGCAGCCAAGAGGGGACAGGGGGCCGGGGCTACACCTTC. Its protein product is CASSQEGTGGRGYTF.

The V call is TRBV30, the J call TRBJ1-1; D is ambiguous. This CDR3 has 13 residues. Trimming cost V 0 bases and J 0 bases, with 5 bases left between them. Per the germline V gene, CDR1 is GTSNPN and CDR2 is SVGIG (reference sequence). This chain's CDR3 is CAWSVKVNTEAFF. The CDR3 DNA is TGTGCCTGGAGTGTAAAAGTGAACACTGAAGCTTTCTTT.

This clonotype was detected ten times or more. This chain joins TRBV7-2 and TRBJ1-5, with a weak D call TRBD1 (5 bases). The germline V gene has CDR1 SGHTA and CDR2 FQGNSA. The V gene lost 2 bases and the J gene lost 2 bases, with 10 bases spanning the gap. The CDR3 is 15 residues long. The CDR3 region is CASSLSLGGNQPQHF. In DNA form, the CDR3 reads TGTGCCAGCAGCTTATCCTTAGGGGGCAATCAGCCCCAGCATTTT.

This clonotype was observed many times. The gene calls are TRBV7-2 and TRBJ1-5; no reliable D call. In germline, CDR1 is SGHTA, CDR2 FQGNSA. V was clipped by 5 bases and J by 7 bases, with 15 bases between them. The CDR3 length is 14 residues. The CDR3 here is CASSPHPGGQPQHF. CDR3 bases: TGTGCCAGCAGCCCCCACCCTGGAGGGCAGCCCCAGCATTTT.

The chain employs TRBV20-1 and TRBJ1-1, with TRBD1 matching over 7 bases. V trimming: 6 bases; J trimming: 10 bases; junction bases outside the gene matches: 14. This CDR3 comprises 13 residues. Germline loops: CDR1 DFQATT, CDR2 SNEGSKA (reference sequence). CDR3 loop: CSAKFVQGLLAFF. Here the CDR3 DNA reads TGCAGTGCGAAGTTTGTACAGGGGTTGCTAGCTTTCTTT.

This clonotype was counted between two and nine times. The CDR3 loop reads CASSPAGQGGETQYF. Here the CDR3 DNA reads TGTGCCAGCAGCCCCGCGGGACAGGGGGGGGAGACCCAGTACTTC. The chain combines TRBV7-9 with TRBJ2-5; 11 nucleotides line up with TRBD1. CDR1 is SEHNR, CDR2 FQNEAQ, per germline (reference sequence). This CDR3 region has 15 residues. After removal of 5 bases from V and 5 bases from J, the junction contained 7 bases not matched to a gene.

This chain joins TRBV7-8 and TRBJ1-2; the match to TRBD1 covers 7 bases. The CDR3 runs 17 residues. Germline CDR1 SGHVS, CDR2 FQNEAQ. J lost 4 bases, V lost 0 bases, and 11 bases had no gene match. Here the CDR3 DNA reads TGTGCCAGCAGCTTAGCGTTCAGGACAGGAAAGGGCTATGGCTACACCTTC. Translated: CASSLAFRTGKGYGYTF.

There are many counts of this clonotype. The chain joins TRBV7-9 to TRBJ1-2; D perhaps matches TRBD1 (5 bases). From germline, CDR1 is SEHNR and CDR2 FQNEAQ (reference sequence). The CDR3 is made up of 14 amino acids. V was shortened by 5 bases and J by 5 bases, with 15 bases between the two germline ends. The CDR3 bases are TGTGCCAGCAGCCTACAGGATTTGGGGTATGGCTACACCTTC. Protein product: CASSLQDLGYGYTF.

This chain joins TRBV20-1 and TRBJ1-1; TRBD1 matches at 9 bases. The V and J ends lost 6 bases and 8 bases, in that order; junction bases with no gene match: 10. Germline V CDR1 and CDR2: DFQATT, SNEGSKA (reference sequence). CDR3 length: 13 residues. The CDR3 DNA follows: TGCAGTGCCCGGGACAGGGCCTCAGGAGAAGCTTTCTTT. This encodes CSARDRASGEAFF.

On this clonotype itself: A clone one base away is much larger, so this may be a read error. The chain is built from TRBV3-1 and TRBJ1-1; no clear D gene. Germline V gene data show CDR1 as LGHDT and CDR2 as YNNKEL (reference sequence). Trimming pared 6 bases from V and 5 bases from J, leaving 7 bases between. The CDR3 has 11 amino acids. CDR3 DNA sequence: TGTGCCAGCAGGGGTTATACTGAAGCTTTCTTT. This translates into CASRGYTEAFF.

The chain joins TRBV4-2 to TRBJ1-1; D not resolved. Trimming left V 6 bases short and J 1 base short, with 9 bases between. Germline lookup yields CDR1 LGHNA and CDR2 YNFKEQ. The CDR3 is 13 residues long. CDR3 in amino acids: CASRIETNTEAFF. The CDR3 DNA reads TGTGCCAGCAGAATCGAGACGAACACTGAAGCTTTCTTT.